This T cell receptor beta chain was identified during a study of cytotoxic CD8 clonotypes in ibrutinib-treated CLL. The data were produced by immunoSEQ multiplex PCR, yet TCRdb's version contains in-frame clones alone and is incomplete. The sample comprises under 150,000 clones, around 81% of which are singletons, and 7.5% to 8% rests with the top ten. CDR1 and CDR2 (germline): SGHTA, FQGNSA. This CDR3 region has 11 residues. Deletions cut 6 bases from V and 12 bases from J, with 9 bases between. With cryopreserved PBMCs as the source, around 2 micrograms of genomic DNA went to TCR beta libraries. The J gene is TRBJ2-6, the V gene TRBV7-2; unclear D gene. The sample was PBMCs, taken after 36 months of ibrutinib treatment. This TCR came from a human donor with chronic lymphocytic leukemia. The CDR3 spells CASSPEVVLTF. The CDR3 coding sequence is TGTGCCAGCAGTCCCGAGGTCGTCCTGACTTTC.